The present TCR beta chain was sequenced within a study of patients and donors after allogeneic stem cell transplantation. After removal of 0 bases from V and 2 bases from J, the junction contained 6 bases not matched to a gene. Germline V CDR1 and CDR2: SNHLY, FYNNEI. The CDR3 covers 17 residues. MiXCR was run by TCRdb on the RT-PCR reads, yielding one entry per CDR3 protein. This sample carries about 7,600 distinct CDR3 sequences, approximately 10% of them seen once, and the ten largest clones take around 51%. The source material was blood, either unsorted or a sorted T cell fraction (not recorded which). This chain joins TRBV2 and TRBJ2-3; the match to TRBD2 covers 9 bases. This TCR was sampled from a human donor who was either an allogeneic HSCT recipient or a stem cell or donor lymphocyte infusion donor (not recorded which). It is not recorded whose cells these are; they may come from a transplant donor. CDR3 region: CASSEARSGGNTDTQYF. CDR3 sequence (DNA): TGTGCCAGCAGTGAAGCGCGCAGCGGGGGGAACACAGATACGCAGTATTTT.